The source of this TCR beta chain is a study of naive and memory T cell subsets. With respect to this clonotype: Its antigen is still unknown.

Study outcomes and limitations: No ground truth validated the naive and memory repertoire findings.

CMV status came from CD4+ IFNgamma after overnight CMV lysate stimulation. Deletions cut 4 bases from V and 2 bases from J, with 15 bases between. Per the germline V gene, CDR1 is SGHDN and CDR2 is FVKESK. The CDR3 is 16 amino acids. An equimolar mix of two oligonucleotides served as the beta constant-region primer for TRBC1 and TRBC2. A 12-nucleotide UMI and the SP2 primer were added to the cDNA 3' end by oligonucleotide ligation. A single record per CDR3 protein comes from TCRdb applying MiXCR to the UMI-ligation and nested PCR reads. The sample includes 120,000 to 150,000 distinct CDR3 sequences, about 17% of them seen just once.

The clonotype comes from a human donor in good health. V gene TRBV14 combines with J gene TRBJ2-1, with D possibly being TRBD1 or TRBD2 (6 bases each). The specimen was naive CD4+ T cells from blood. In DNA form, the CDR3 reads TGTGCCAGCAGCCCGAGACCGGGGGCCACCTACAATGAGCAGTTCTTC. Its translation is CASSPRPGATYNEQFF.